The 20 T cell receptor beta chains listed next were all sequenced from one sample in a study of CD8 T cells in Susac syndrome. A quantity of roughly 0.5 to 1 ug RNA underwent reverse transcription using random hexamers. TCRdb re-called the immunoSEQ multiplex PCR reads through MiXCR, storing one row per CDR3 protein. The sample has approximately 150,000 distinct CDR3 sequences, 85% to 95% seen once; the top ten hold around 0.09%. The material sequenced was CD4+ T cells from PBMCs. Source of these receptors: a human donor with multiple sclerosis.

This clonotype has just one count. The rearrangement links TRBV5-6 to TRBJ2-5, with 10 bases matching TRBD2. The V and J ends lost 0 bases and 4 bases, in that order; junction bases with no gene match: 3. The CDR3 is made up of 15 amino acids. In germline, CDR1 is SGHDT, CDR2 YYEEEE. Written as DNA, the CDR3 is TGTGCCAGCAGCTTGGAAGCGGGAGGGACAGAGACCCAGTACTTC. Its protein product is CASSLEAGGTETQYF.

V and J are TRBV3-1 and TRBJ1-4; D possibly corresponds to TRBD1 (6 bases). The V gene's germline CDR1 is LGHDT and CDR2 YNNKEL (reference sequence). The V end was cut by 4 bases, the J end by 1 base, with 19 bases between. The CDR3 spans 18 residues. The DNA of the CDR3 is TGTGCCAGCAGCCGGGCTCGGGGGGGCCAAGTAACTAATGAAAAACTGTTTTTT. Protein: CASSRARGGQVTNEKLFF.

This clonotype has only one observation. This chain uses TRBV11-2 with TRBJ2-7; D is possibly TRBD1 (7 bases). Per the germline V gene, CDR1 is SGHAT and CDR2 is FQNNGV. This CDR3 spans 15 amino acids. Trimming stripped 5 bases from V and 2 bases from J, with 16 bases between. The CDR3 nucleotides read TGTGCCAGCAGCGAACGACAGGGAGGCCCCTACGAGCAGTACTTC. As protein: CASSERQGGPYEQYF.

In DNA, the CDR3 is TGCGCCAGCAGCTTGTCCGTAGGGGCCCTGCTCATCACAGATACGCAGTATTTT. Amino acid sequence: CASSLSVGALLITDTQYF. The chain recombines TRBV5-1 with TRBJ2-3; D is possibly TRBD1 (5 bases). This CDR3 is built from 18 residues. Looked up from germline, CDR1 is SGHRS and CDR2 is YFSETQ. V dropped 1 base and J dropped 2 bases, with 20 bases sitting between them. The variable domain in full, with the rest retrieved from reference TRBV5-1 and TRBJ2-3, is KAGVTQTPRYLIKTRGQQVTLSCSPISGHRSVSWYQQTPGQGLQFLFEYFSETQRNKGNFPGRFSGRQFSNSRSEMNVSTLELGDSALYLCASSLSVGALLITDTQYFGPGTRLTVL.

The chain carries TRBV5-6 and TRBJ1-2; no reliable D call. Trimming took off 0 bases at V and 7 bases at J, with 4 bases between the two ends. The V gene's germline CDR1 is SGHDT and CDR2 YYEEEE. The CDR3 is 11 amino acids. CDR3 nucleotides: TGTGCCAGCAGCTTGGGGTTTGGCTACACCTTC. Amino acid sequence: CASSLGFGYTF.

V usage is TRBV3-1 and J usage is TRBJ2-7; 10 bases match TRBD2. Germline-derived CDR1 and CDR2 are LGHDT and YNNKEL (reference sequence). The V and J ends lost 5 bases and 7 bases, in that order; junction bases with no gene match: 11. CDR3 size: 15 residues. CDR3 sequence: CASSRISSGGGEQYF. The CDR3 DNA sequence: TGTGCCAGCAGCAGAATCTCTAGCGGGGGTGGAGAGCAGTACTTC.

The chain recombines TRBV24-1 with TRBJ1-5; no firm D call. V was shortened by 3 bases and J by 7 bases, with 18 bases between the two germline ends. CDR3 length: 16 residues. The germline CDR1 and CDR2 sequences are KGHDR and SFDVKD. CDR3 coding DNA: TGTGCCACCAGTGATGGTTCCGGCCTGATCGGGCAGCCCCAGCATTTT. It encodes CATSDGSGLIGQPQHF.

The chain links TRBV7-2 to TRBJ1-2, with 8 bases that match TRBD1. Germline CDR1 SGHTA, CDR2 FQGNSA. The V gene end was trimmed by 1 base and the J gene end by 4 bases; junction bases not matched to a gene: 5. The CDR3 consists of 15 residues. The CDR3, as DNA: TGTGCCAGCAGCTTAGACCTCACAGGGGGCTATGGCTACACCTTC. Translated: CASSLDLTGGYGYTF.

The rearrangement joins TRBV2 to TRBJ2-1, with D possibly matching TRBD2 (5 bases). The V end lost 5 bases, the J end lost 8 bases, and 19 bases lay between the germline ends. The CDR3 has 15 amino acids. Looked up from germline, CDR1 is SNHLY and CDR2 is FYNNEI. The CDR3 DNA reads TGTGCCAGCAGTTCGACTACCGCCGGGTCCGATGAGCAGTTCTTC. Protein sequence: CASSSTTAGSDEQFF.

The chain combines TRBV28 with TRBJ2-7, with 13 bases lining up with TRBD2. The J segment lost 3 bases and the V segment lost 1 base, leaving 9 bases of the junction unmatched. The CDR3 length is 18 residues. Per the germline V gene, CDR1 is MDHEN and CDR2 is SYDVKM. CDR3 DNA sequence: TGTGCCAGCAGTTTATTCGGGACTAGCGGGATAAATCGCTACGAGCAGTACTTC. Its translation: CASSLFGTSGINRYEQYF.

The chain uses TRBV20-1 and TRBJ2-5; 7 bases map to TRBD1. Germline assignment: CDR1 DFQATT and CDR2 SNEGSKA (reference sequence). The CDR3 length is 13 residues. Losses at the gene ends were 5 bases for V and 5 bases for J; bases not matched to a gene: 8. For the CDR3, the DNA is TGCAGTGCTCACAGGGGAGTAGAGGAGACCCAGTACTTC. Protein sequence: CSAHRGVEETQYF.

The CDR3 reads CASSPWKKSSYEQYF. The DNA for the CDR3 is TGTGCCAGCAGTCCCTGGAAGAAGAGCTCCTACGAGCAGTACTTC. This chain uses TRBV12-3 or TRBV12-4 with TRBJ2-7; no firm D call. The CDR3 loop spans 15 amino acids. V lost 5 bases and J 0 bases, leaving 14 bases between the germline ends.

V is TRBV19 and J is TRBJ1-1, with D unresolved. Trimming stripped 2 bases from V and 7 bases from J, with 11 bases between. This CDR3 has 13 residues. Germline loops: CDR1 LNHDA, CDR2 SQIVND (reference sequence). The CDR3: CASSIKGGYEAFF. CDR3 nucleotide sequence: TGTGCCAGTAGTATAAAGGGCGGCTATGAAGCTTTCTTT.

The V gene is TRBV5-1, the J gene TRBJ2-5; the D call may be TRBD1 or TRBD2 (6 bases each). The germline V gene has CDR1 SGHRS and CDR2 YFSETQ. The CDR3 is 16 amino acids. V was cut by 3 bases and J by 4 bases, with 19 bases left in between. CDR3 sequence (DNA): TGCGCCAGCAGCTCGGGGGATCAGGGGCGGGGAGAGACCCAGTACTTC. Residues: CASSSGDQGRGETQYF.

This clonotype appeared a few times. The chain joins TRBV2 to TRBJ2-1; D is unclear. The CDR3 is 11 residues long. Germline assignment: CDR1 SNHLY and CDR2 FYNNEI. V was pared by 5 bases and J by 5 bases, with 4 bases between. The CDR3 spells CASSTDNEQFF. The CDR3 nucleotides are TGTGCCAGCAGTACCGACAATGAGCAGTTCTTC.

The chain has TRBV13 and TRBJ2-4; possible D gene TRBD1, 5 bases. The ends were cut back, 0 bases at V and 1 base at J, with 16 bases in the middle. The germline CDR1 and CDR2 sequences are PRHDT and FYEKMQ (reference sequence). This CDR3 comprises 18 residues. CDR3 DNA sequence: TGTGCCAGCAGCTTAGGCCAAAGGGGTAGGGGCGCCAAAAACATTCAGTACTTC. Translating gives CASSLGQRGRGAKNIQYF.

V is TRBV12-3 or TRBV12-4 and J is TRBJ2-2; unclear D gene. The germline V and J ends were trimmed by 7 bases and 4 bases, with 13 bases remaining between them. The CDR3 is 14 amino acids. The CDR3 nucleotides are TGTGCCAGCATCCTGACGGCCCCCACCGGGGAGCTGTTTTTT. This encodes CASILTAPTGELFF.

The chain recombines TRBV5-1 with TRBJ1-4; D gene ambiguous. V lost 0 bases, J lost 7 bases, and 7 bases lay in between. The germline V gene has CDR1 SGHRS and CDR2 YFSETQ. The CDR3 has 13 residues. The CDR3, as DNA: TGCGCCAGCAGCTTGGAGCAGAGTGAAAAACTGTTTTTT. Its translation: CASSLEQSEKLFF.

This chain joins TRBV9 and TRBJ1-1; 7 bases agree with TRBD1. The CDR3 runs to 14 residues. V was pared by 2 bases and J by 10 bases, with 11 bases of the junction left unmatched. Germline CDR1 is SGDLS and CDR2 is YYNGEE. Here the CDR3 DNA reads TGTGCCAGCAGCGTCACAGCAGGGGGAACAGGAGCTTTCTTT. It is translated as CASSVTAGGTGAFF.

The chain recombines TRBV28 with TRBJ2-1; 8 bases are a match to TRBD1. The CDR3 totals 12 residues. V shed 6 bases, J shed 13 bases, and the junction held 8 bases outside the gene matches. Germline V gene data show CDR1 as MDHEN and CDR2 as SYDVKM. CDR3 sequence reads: CASRSGGAEQFF. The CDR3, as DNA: TGTGCCAGCAGATCAGGGGGCGCGGAACAGTTCTTC.